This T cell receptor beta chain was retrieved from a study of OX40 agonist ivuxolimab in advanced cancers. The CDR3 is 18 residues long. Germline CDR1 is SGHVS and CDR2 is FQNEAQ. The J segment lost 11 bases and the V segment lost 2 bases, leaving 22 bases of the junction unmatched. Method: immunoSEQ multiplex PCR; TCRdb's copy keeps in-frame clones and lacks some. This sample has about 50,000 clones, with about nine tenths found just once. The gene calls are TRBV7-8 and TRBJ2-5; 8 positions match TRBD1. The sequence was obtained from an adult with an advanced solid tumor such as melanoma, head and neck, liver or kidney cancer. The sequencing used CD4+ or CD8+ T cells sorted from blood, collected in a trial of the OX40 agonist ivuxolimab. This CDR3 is CASSLRSRQGIPTTEQYF. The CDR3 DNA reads TGTGCCAGCAGCTTACGATCCAGACAGGGGATACCGACTACGGAGCAGTACTTC.